The rows below give T cell receptor beta chains drawn from one sample of a study of blood T cell repertoires in COVID-19. The data were produced by immunoSEQ multiplex PCR, yet TCRdb's version contains in-frame clones alone and is incomplete. The table records around 220,000 clones, about 86% of them present only once. The material sequenced was peripheral blood. Every receptor here comes from a woman aged 45-60 years with COVID-19, enrolled during active disease. CDR3s include the opening cysteine and the closing phenylalanine or tryptophan. A D gene is named only where the DNA matches it firmly.

CDR3aa,d_gene,v_gene,j_gene
CASSVYDRNYGYTF,.,TRBV9,TRBJ1-2
CASSEAQTTGRAFF,.,TRBV6-1,TRBJ1-1
CASSITPAGGSGELFF,TRBD2,TRBV19,TRBJ2-2
CASRGGGRSLMNTEAFF,.,TRBV5-1,TRBJ1-1
CATSRDNMNTEAFF,.,TRBV24-1,TRBJ1-1
CASGLVLGQGVYNEQFF,TRBD1,TRBV12-5,TRBJ2-1
CASSQGLRDQPQHF,.,TRBV3-1/TRBV3-2,TRBJ1-5
CASSFLMDRGGIQPQHF,TRBD1,TRBV7-2,TRBJ1-5
CASSLRQGVLNQPQHF,TRBD1,TRBV5-6,TRBJ1-5
CASSLMTGSEKLFF,TRBD1,TRBV11-2,TRBJ1-4
CASSQGAYNEQFF,TRBD1,TRBV10-1,TRBJ2-1
CASSYGGSNQPQHF,.,TRBV6-5,TRBJ1-5
CASSLGGQVSSYNSPLHF,TRBD1,TRBV5-1,TRBJ1-6
CSVEWPDRLYGYTF,TRBD1,TRBV29-1,TRBJ1-2
CASSLRRGSSSYEQYF,.,TRBV27,TRBJ2-7
CASSLIGGDTPVSSYNSPLHF,.,TRBV27,TRBJ1-6
CASSREGDGYTF,.,TRBV12-3/TRBV12-4,TRBJ1-2
CASGPAAGPNSPLHF,.,TRBV12-5,TRBJ1-6
CASSTSSYNEQFF,.,TRBV10-1,TRBJ2-1
CASSGPHQLAFF,.,TRBV9,TRBJ1-1
CASSKQGRWGEKLFF,.,TRBV3-1/TRBV3-2,TRBJ1-4
CASSLSGTSGGRVDTQYF,TRBD2,TRBV5-1,TRBJ2-3
CASSSLGTTGANVLTF,.,TRBV13,TRBJ2-6
CATSDPDTNQPQHF,.,TRBV24-1,TRBJ1-5
CASSPLITGELFF,.,TRBV3-1/TRBV3-2,TRBJ2-2
CASSLTGGENTEAFF,TRBD1,TRBV5-4,TRBJ1-1
CASSDLPGYGYTF,.,TRBV6-4,TRBJ1-2
CASSLDGGPRTDTQYF,.,TRBV5-1,TRBJ2-3
CASRKGGAAEAFF,.,TRBV12-3/TRBV12-4,TRBJ1-1
CASSQVSTGTGAGNEKLFF,TRBD1,TRBV4-1,TRBJ1-4
CAISGTGRTEAFF,TRBD1,TRBV10-3,TRBJ1-1
CASSPGTVYGYTF,.,TRBV7-2,TRBJ1-2